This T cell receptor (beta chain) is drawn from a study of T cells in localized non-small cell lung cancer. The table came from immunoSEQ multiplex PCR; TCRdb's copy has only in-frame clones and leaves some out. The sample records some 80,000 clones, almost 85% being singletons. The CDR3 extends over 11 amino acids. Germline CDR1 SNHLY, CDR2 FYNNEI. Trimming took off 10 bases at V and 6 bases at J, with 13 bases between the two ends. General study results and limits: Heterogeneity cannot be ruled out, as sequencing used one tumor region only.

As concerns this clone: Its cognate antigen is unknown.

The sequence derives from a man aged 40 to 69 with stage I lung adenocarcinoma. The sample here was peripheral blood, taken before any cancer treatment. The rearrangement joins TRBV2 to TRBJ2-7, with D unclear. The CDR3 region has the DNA TGTGCCACCAAAGTTTCCGTCGAGCAGTACTTC. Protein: CATKVSVEQYF.